The 22 T cell receptor beta chains below all came from one sample that was sequenced in a study of blood T cell repertoires in COVID-19. The assay was immunoSEQ multiplex PCR, and TCRdb's table has in-frame clones only and misses some. The sample consists of roughly 200,000 clones, around 80% of them appearing once. Sequencing input: peripheral blood. The receptors were sampled from a woman of 80 years or more with active or convalescent COVID-19.

The rearrangement joins TRBV5-5 to TRBJ1-6; no clear D. The CDR3 covers 16 residues. V was clipped by 1 base and J by 0 bases, with 8 bases between them. CDR1 is SGHKS, CDR2 YYEKEE, per germline (reference sequence). The CDR3 is CASSLRSNSYNSPLHF. In DNA form, the CDR3 reads TGTGCCAGCAGCTTGAGGAGTAACTCCTATAATTCACCCCTCCACTTT.

The chain joins TRBV12-3 or TRBV12-4 to TRBJ2-7; no definite D call. V lost 4 bases and J 5 bases, leaving 9 bases between the germline ends. This CDR3 is 12 amino acids long. The CDR3, as DNA: TGTGCCAGCAGTTGGTACACCGACGAGCAGTACTTC. This sequence encodes CASSWYTDEQYF.

The CDR3 here is CASSPRTSGGRYNEQFF. Here the CDR3 DNA reads TGTGCCAGCAGCCCAAGGACTAGCGGGGGACGATACAATGAGCAGTTCTTC. V usage is TRBV9 and J usage is TRBJ2-1, with 13 bases identical to TRBD2. Trimming took 4 bases from V and 4 from J; bases not matched to a gene: 8. CDR1 and CDR2 from the germline V gene are SGDLS and YYNGEE. The CDR3 runs to 17 residues.

This rearrangement joins TRBV6-5 to TRBJ2-5, with 9 bases that match TRBD2. Germline-derived CDR1 and CDR2 are MNHEY and SVGAGI. The J segment lost 1 base and the V segment lost 7 bases, leaving 7 bases of the junction unmatched. CDR3 length: 15 amino acids. The CDR3 region has the DNA TGTGCCAGCACCATTAGCGGGGGCCCCCAAGAGACCCAGTACTTC. Its translation: CASTISGGPQETQYF.

The rearrangement links TRBV3-1 (or the pseudogene TRBV3-2) to TRBJ1-6; D might be TRBD1 (5 bases). Germline V CDR1 and CDR2: LGHDT, YNNKEL (reference sequence). The length of the CDR3 is 14 residues. V was cut by 0 bases and J by 8 bases, with 8 bases left in between. CDR3 coding DNA: TGTGCCAGCAGCCAAGATGGGGCAGATTCACCCCTCCACTTT. It translates to CASSQDGADSPLHF.

The chain combines TRBV4-3 with TRBJ2-1, with a possible D match to TRBD2 (5 bases). This CDR3 region has 15 residues. Germline CDR1 LGHNA, CDR2 YSLEER. With 0 bases removed from V and 10 bases from J, the gap between germline ends came to 16 bases. CDR3 in DNA: TGCGCCAGCAGCCAAGATCGGGCGGGCGGAGAGGAGCAGTTCTTC. Amino acid sequence: CASSQDRAGGEEQFF.

V usage is TRBV15 and J usage is TRBJ2-4; D gene ambiguous. The germline V gene encodes CDR1 LNHNV and CDR2 YYDKDF (reference sequence). The germline V and J ends were trimmed by 5 bases and 0 bases, with 5 bases remaining between them. CDR3 length equals 13 residues. In DNA, the CDR3 is TGTGCCACCAGCCAGTTAGCCAAAAACATTCAGTACTTC. This encodes CATSQLAKNIQYF.

The J gene is TRBJ1-2, the V gene TRBV7-9; 8 bases line up with TRBD1. Losses at the gene ends were 5 bases for V and 2 bases for J; bases not matched to a gene: 4. CDR1 and CDR2 (germline): SEHNR, FQNEAQ (reference sequence). The CDR3 has 14 residues. The CDR3 loop reads CASSPRTGNYGYTF. Written as DNA, the CDR3 is TGTGCCAGCAGCCCCCGGACAGGGAACTATGGCTACACCTTC.

This clone came up once. The chain combines TRBV10-2 with TRBJ1-6; 7 positions agree with TRBD1. V shed 2 bases, J shed 8 bases, and the junction held 3 bases outside the gene matches. CDR1 and CDR2 (germline): WSHSY, SAAADI. The CDR3 has 14 amino acids. As DNA, the CDR3 is TGCGCCAGCAGTGAGACCACAGGGGATTCACCCCTCCACTTT. It is translated as CASSETTGDSPLHF.

CDR3 nucleotides: TGTGCCAGCAGTGAACATCTTTCTAAATCCTTCCAGGGCTATGGCTACACCTTC. This gives the protein CASSEHLSKSFQGYGYTF. The V and J genes are TRBV6-1 and TRBJ1-2, with D possibly being TRBD1 (5 bases). V lost 2 bases, J lost 4 bases, and 23 bases lay in between. Germline assignment: CDR1 MNHNS and CDR2 SASEGT. The CDR3 runs 18 residues.

The J gene is TRBJ1-5, the V gene TRBV18; D ambiguous. CDR1 is KGHSH, CDR2 LQKENI, per germline. The CDR3 is 17 residues long. V was pared by 6 bases and J by 1 base, with 19 bases between. The CDR3 is CASSHLPPSGSNQPQHF. The CDR3 nucleotides read TGTGCCAGCTCCCACCTACCCCCCTCCGGGAGCAATCAGCCCCAGCATTTT.

This clone was seen a handful of times. The CDR3 spells CASSQGARAFF. CDR3 sequence (DNA): TGTGCCAGCAGTCAGGGGGCGCGGGCTTTCTTT. This chain uses TRBV6-5 with TRBJ1-1; 8 nucleotides align to TRBD1. The ends lost 5 bases at V and 11 bases at J; junction bases unmatched: 4. This CDR3 comprises 11 residues. The germline V gene encodes CDR1 MNHEY and CDR2 SVGAGI.

This chain joins TRBV5-5 and TRBJ2-2; maybe TRBD1 (6 bases). The ends were cut back, 4 bases at V and 1 base at J, with 11 bases in the middle. CDR3 size: 15 residues. Looked up from germline, CDR1 is SGHKS and CDR2 is YYEKEE (reference sequence). The CDR3 region is CASSQMTGNTGELFF. The DNA for the CDR3 is TGTGCCAGCAGCCAGATGACAGGGAACACCGGGGAGCTGTTTTTT.

V gene TRBV7-9 combines with J gene TRBJ1-2; D ambiguous. CDR1 SEHNR and CDR2 FQNEAQ come from the germline V gene (reference sequence). The CDR3 covers 14 residues. Deletions cut 5 bases from V and 2 bases from J, with 12 bases between. CDR3 DNA sequence: TGTGCCAGCAGCCCCAACACGTGGAACTATGGCTACACCTTC. It specifies CASSPNTWNYGYTF.

The J gene is TRBJ2-7, the V gene TRBV28, with 8 bases matching TRBD2. The CDR3 totals 16 residues. From germline, CDR1 is MDHEN and CDR2 SYDVKM. V lost 5 bases and J lost 3; bases outside the gene matches: 12. CDR3 region: CASSAIAGAGGYEQYF. CDR3 nucleotides: TGTGCCAGCAGTGCGATCGCGGGGGCGGGGGGCTACGAGCAGTACTTC. The full variable domain, completed using reference TRBV28 and TRBJ2-7, is DVKVTQSSRYLVKRTGEKVFLECVQDMDHENMFWYRQDPGLGLRLIYFSYDVKMKEKGDIPEGYSVSREKKERFSLILESASTNQTSMYLCASSAIAGAGGYEQYFGPGTRLTVT.

This clone was counted a single time. This rearrangement joins TRBV9 to TRBJ1-3; 10 bases line up with TRBD1. CDR3 length equals 17 residues. Germline V lookup: CDR1 SGDLS, CDR2 YYNGEE. The V segment lost 2 bases and the J segment 0 bases; nucleotides outside the gene matches: 5. This CDR3 reads CASSVAGTGVSGNTIYF. CDR3 nucleotides: TGTGCCAGCAGCGTTGCCGGGACAGGGGTCTCTGGAAACACCATATATTTT.

Here the CDR3 reads CASSQGQGKGYTF. CDR3 nucleotide sequence: TGTGCCAGCAGCCAGGGACAGGGGAAGGGCTACACCTTC. The chain carries TRBV3-1 (or the pseudogene TRBV3-2) and TRBJ1-2, with 10 bases identical to TRBD1. V shed 3 bases and J 8 bases; nucleotides not matched to a gene: 3. CDR1 and CDR2 (germline): LGHDT, YNNKEL (reference sequence). This CDR3 region has 13 residues.

V and J are TRBV5-4 and TRBJ1-4; D may be TRBD1 (6 bases). Germline V gene sequence: CDR1 SGHNT, CDR2 YYREEE (reference sequence). The CDR3 runs to 15 residues. V lost 3 bases, J lost 0 bases, and 9 bases lay in between. For the CDR3, the DNA is TGTGCCAGCAGCTACAACAGGGCAACTAATGAAAAACTGTTTTTT. Residues: CASSYNRATNEKLFF.

CDR3 loop: CASSTPPGSGSNSPLHF. The CDR3 bases are TGTGCCAGCAGCACCCCCCCGGGATCCGGGTCTAATTCACCCCTCCACTTT. The V call is TRBV2, the J call TRBJ1-6, with D uncertain. The germline gives CDR1 SNHLY, CDR2 FYNNEI. CDR3 size: 17 residues. The germline V and J ends were trimmed by 6 bases and 6 bases, with 21 bases remaining between them.

V is TRBV6-5 and J is TRBJ2-7; D might be TRBD1 (6 bases). V lost 5 bases and J 3 bases, leaving 14 bases between the germline ends. The CDR3 extends over 14 amino acids. From germline, CDR1 is MNHEY and CDR2 SVGAGI. CDR3 protein: CASSPRDKYYEQYF. The CDR3 DNA follows: TGTGCCAGCAGTCCCCGGGACAAATACTACGAGCAGTACTTC.

The chain carries TRBV30 and TRBJ2-5, with D tentatively TRBD2 (6 bases). Trimming removed 4 bases from V and 4 bases from J, with 19 bases in between. The CDR3 runs to 15 residues. The V gene's germline CDR1 is GTSNPN and CDR2 SVGIG (reference sequence). CDR3 DNA sequence: TGTGCCTGGACCCTAAAGCTTGGGGGGTCAGAGACCCAGTACTTC. It translates to CAWTLKLGGSETQYF.

This chain links TRBV19 with TRBJ1-5; 8 bases match TRBD1. J gave up 0 bases and V 8 bases, and 3 bases lay outside the gene matches. Germline-derived CDR1 and CDR2 are LNHDA and SQIVND (reference sequence). This CDR3 has 14 amino acids. This CDR3 is CASRDRTSNQPQHF. CDR3 DNA: TGTGCCAGTCGGGACAGGACTAGCAATCAGCCCCAGCATTTT. The full variable domain, its missing parts supplied by reference TRBV19 and TRBJ1-5, is DGGITQSPKYLFRKEGQNVTLSCEQNLNHDAMYWYRQDPGQGLRLIYYSQIVNDFQKGDIAEGYSVSREKKESFPLTVTSAQKNPTAFYLCASRDRTSNQPQHFGDGTRLSIL.